The source of this T cell receptor beta chain is a study of siplizumab effects on memory and regulatory T cells. Method: immunoSEQ multiplex PCR; TCRdb's copy keeps in-frame clones and lacks some. The sample carries about 82,000 clones, about 87% recorded once. CDR1 and CDR2 from the germline V gene are SGHAT and FQNNGV. With 4 bases clipped from V and 6 bases from J, the junction kept 5 bases outside the gene matches. The CDR3 covers 14 residues. V is TRBV11-2 and J is TRBJ2-7; 11 bases match TRBD2. This sequence originates from a human donor in good health. The sequencing sample was made of Tregs sorted from blood. CDR3 nucleotides: TGTGCCAGCAGCTCATTAGCGGGGGGGACCGAGCAGTACTTC. Protein sequence: CASSSLAGGTEQYF. The complete variable domain, with remaining parts taken from reference TRBV11-2 and TRBJ2-7, reads EAGVAQSPRYKIIEKRQSVAFWCNPISGHATLYWYQQILGQGPKLLIQFQNNGVVDDSQLPKDRFSAERLKGVDSTLKIQPAKLEDSAVYLCASSSLAGGTEQYFGPGTRLTVT.